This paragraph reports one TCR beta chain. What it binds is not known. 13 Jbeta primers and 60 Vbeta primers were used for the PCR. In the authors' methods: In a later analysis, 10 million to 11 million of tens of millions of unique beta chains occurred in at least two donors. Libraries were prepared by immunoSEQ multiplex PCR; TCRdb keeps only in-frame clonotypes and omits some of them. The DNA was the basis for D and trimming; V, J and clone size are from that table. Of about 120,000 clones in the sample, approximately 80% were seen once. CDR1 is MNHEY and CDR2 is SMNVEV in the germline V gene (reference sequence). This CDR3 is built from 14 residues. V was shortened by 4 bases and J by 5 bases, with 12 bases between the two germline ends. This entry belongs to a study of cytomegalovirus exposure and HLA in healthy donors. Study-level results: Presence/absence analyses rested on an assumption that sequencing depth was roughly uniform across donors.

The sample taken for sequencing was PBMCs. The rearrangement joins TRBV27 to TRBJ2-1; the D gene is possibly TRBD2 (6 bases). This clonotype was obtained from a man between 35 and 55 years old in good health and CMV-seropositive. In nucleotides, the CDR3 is TGTGCCAGCAGTTCGGGACTGAATAACAATGAGCAGTTCTTC. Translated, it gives CASSSGLNNNEQFF.